These 9 T cell receptor beta chains were sequenced from one sample in a study of cytotoxic CD8 clonotypes in ibrutinib-treated CLL (TCRdb year 2021). Per the publication, the time point label means: more than 10 months on ibrutinib. Receptor amplification or capture employed the immunoSEQ multiplex PCR assay. Held by TCRdb, this immuneACCESS table contains in-frame sequences only and omits some clones. Under half of the omission traces to an unresolved V gene where checked; the cause of the rest is unknown. This sample lists 150,000 to 200,000 clones; about 80% were detected once. The ten top clones hold roughly 1.9% of the sample. The sample in question was PBMCs, obtained after 12 months of ibrutinib treatment. These receptors originate from a human donor with chronic lymphocytic leukemia.

This clone occurred once. The chain carries TRBV7-2 and TRBJ2-1; 13 bases are shared with TRBD2. This CDR3 has 14 amino acids. Germline CDR1 reads SGHTA; CDR2 reads FQGNSA. Trimming at V came to 4 bases and at J to 9 bases, leaving 3 bases not matched to a gene. CDR3 in DNA: TGTGCCAGCAGCTCGACTAGCGGGGGGCTTGAGCAGTTCTTC. Translating it yields CASSSTSGGLEQFF.

A note on this clone: Other DNA sequences within the sample encode an identical CDR3. The chain joins TRBV5-1 to TRBJ2-1; 7 bases are shared with TRBD2. CDR1 and CDR2 from the germline V gene are SGHRS and YFSETQ. The V and J ends lost 4 bases and 6 bases, in that order; junction bases with no gene match: 13. CDR3 length: 16 amino acids. The DNA of the CDR3 is TGCGCCAGCAGCCTTCTCCCGGCTAGCGGACCCAATGAGCAGTTCTTC. It encodes CASSLLPASGPNEQFF.

The sample holds a few counts of this clone. The chain joins TRBV10-3 to TRBJ2-7, with 7 bases matching TRBD2. Per the germline V gene, CDR1 is ENHRY and CDR2 is SYGVKD. V shed 2 bases, J shed 0 bases, and the junction held 1 base outside the gene matches. The CDR3 is 14 amino acids. In DNA form, the CDR3 reads TGTGCCATCAGTGAGGCTAGCGGCTCCTACGAGCAGTACTTC. Protein product: CAISEASGSYEQYF.

In its sample, this clone was seen a few times. At one boundary the junction diverges from the germline segment, which might be a read error. V usage is TRBV7-3 and J usage is TRBJ2-5; D is undetermined. The CDR3 runs to 16 residues. Germline assignment: CDR1 SGHTA and CDR2 FQGTGA. This CDR3 is CASSPFYMGTQGTQYF. The DNA of the CDR3 is TGTGCCAGCAGCCCATTTTACATGGGTACGCAAGGGACCCAGTACTTC.

CDR3 DNA sequence: TGCGCCAGCAGCCAAGGGTTGGGTGAGACCCAGTACTTC. Protein sequence: CASSQGLGETQYF. The chain links TRBV4-3 to TRBJ2-5; D remains ambiguous. The V gene's germline CDR1 is LGHNA and CDR2 YSLEER. The CDR3 is made up of 13 amino acids. V was cut by 1 base and J by 5 bases, with 8 bases left in between.

The chain links TRBV28 to TRBJ1-5; perhaps TRBD1 as D (6 bases). CDR1 is MDHEN, CDR2 SYDVKM, per germline. V lost 5 bases to trimming and J lost 3 bases, with 11 bases between them. The CDR3 covers 14 residues. CDR3: CASSPRGHNQPQHF. CDR3 coding DNA: TGTGCCAGCAGTCCCCGGGGGCACAATCAGCCCCAGCATTTT.

This chain connects TRBV4-1 to TRBJ2-1, with TRBD2 matching over 7 bases. Germline lookup yields CDR1 MGHRA and CDR2 YSYEKL. This CDR3 has 15 residues. Germline trimming cut 6 bases from V and 2 bases from J; bases unmatched to any gene: 7. DNA of the CDR3: TGCGCCAGCAGGGAGCTTGCGGGAGCCTACAATGAGCAGTTCTTC. Protein sequence: CASRELAGAYNEQFF.

This clone was counted a single time. The V and J genes are TRBV7-2 and TRBJ2-4, with 8 bases identical to TRBD2. CDR1 and CDR2 (germline): SGHTA, FQGNSA. The CDR3 loop spans 13 amino acids. V lost 4 bases and J lost 9; bases outside the gene matches: 5. CDR3 sequence (DNA): TGTGCCAGCAGCTACCTCGGGGGGGGCATTCAGTACTTC. This gives the protein CASSYLGGGIQYF.

The chain uses TRBV14 and TRBJ2-5, with 9 bases identical to TRBD1. The germline V gene has CDR1 SGHDN and CDR2 FVKESK. The ends lost 0 bases at V and 4 bases at J; junction bases unmatched: 3. This CDR3 is 15 amino acids long. The CDR3 sequence is CASSQEQGAGETQYF. The DNA of the CDR3 is TGTGCCAGCAGCCAAGAACAGGGGGCAGGAGAGACCCAGTACTTC.